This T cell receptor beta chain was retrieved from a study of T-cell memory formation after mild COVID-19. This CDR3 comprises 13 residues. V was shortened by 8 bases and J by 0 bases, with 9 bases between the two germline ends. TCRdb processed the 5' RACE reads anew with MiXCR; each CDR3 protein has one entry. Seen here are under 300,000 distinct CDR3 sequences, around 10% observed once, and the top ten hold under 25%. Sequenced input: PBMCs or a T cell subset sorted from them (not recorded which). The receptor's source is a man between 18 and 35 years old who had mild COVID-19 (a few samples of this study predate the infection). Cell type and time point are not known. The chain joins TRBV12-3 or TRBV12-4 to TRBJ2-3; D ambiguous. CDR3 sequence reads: CASRTSSTDTQYF. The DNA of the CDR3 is TGTGCCAGCCGAACCTCTAGCACAGATACGCAGTATTTT.